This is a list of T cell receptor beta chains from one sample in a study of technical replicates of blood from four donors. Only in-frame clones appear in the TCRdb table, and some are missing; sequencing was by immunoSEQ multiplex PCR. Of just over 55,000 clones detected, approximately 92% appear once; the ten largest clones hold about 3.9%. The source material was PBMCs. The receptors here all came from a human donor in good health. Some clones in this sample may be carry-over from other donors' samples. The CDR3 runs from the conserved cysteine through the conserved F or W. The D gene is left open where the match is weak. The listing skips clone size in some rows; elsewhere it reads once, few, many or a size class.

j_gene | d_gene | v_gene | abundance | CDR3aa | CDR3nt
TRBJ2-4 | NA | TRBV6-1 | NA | CASSVPAGLKNIQYF | TGTGCCAGCAGCGTCCCGGCGGGTCTGAAAAACATTCAGTACTTC
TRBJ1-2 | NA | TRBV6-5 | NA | CASTPTGGDYGYTF | TGTGCCAGCACCCCAACGGGGGGGGACTATGGCTACACCTTC
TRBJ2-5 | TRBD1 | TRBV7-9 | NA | CASSSRQGEQETQYF | TGTGCCAGCAGCTCGCGACAGGGGGAACAAGAGACCCAGTACTTC
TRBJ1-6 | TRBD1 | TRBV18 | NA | CASSPEQGAGSPLHF | TGTGCCAGCTCACCAGAACAGGGGGCAGGATCACCCCTCCACTTT
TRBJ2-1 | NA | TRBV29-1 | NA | CSGEAAYNEQFF | TGCAGCGGCGAGGCTGCTTACAATGAGCAGTTCTTC
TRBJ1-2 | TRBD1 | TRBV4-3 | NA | CASSQDRTGEGYGYTF | TGCGCCAGCAGCCAAGATCGGACAGGGGAGGGCTATGGCTACACCTTC
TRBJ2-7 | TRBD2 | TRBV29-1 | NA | CSVLLRGGFGEQYF | TGCAGCGTATTATTGCGGGGGGGTTTCGGCGAGCAGTACTTC
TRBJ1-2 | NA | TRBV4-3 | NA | CASSQARTANYGYTF | TGCGCCAGCAGCCAAGCCCGGACAGCAAACTATGGCTACACCTTC
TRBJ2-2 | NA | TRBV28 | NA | CASSLEDSGELFF | TGTGCCAGCAGTTTGGAGGACTCCGGGGAGCTGTTTTTT
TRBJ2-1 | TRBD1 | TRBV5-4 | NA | CASSLKTGGIDEQFF | TGTGCCAGCAGCTTGAAGACAGGGGGCATTGATGAGCAGTTCTTC
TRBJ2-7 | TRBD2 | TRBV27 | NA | CASSLAGGTPNEQYF | TGTGCCAGCAGTTTGGCGGGAGGGACTCCCAACGAGCAGTACTTC
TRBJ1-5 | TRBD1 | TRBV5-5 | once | CASSWTGALEQPQHF | TGTGCCAGCAGCTGGACAGGGGCTCTGGAACAGCCCCAGCATTTT
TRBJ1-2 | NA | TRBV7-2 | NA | CASSYRSGRGTYGYTF | TGTGCCAGCAGCTATAGGTCGGGACGGGGGACCTATGGCTACACCTTC
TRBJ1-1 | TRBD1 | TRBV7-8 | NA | CASSGSAGTENTEAFF | TGTGCCAGCAGCGGATCAGCCGGGACAGAGAACACTGAAGCTTTCTTT
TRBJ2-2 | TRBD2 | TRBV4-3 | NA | CASSRGLAATGELFF | TGCGCCAGCAGCCGAGGACTAGCGGCCACCGGGGAGCTGTTTTTT
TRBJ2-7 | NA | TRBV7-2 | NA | CASSLDPPSYEQYF | TGTGCCAGCAGCTTAGATCCCCCGTCCTACGAGCAGTACTTC
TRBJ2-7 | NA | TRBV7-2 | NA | CASSSRASYEQYF | TGTGCCAGCAGCTCCAGGGCCTCCTACGAGCAGTACTTC
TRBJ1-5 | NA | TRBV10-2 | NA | CASSESGGYSNQPQHF | TGCGCCAGCAGTGAGTCAGGCGGGTATAGCAATCAGCCCCAGCATTTT